The sequence of this T cell receptor beta chain was determined in a study of T cells in Graves' hyperthyroidism and ophthalmopathy. This clonotype came up many times. Authors of the study amplified TCR beta CDR3 regions from RNA transcripts. Using the HTBI primer set, a first-round RT-PCR was run on the TCR CDR3. From the multiplex PCR reads, TCRdb called clonotypes with MiXCR, one entry per CDR3 protein. The sample comprises fewer than 900,000 distinct CDR3 sequences, roughly 15% of which are singletons, and about 8.4% rests with the top ten. CDR1 and CDR2 (germline): SNHLY, FYNNEI. With V trimmed by 6 bases and J by 1 base, 2 bases remained unmatched. CDR3 length: 14 residues.

This clonotype originated in a man aged 18 to 29 with Graves' hyperthyroidism. Sequencing was carried out using blood. This chain connects TRBV2 to TRBJ2-1, with 8 bases identical to TRBD1. The CDR3: CASRGQASYNEQFF. The DNA of the CDR3 is TGTGCCAGCAGGGGACAGGCGTCCTACAATGAGCAGTTCTTC.